This TCR beta chain derives from a study of human T cells and chemical hapten exposure. For the study at large: Each week of the roughly 24-week study, patients had diphenylcyclopropenone applied to the scalp. Findings and limits, study-wide: It was expanded TCRs that formed significantly more large CDR3 similarity clusters than controls did.

The sample's time point: patch test 3, about 24 weeks after DPC sensitization. Treatment noted: therapeutic diphenylcyclopropenone sensitization with weekly scalp DPC. The authors' total RNA extraction used unfractionated whole blood. Single cDNA molecules in the library carried unique molecular identifiers attached during preparation. A single record per CDR3 protein comes from TCRdb applying MiXCR to the RACE reads. The table lists 150,000 to 200,000 distinct CDR3 sequences, roughly a quarter of them singletons. About this clonotype itself: Its antigen remains unidentified.

The sample was whole blood, taken in connection with sensitization to the hapten diphenylcyclopropenone (DPC). This receptor was obtained from a woman aged 40 to 50 with alopecia areata. Some clones in this sample may be carry-over from other donors' samples.

CDR3 sequence reads: CASTPGVATTYNEQFF. The CDR3 DNA is TGTGCCAGCACCCCTGGTGTAGCGACCACCTACAATGAGCAGTTCTTC. The chain couples TRBV7-9 to TRBJ2-1; D is possibly TRBD2 (5 bases). CDR3 size: 16 residues. The germline CDR1 and CDR2 sequences are SEHNR and FQNEAQ (reference sequence). The V end lost 7 bases, the J end lost 2 bases, and 18 bases lay between the germline ends.